This TCR beta chain was sequenced during a study of T cells after yellow fever vaccination. To note about this clonotype: Its target is unknown.

Study-level results: The study re-detected most primary-vaccination clones after the booster (roughly 96% CD4, roughly 91% CD8). Contaminating bulk clonotypes could be abundant in FACS-sorted repertoires. A small share of clonotypes appeared in both CD4 and CD8 compartments.

The authors made TCR cDNA by 5'RACE template switching, adding a universal primer site and UMIs. TCRdb independently ran MiXCR on the 5' RACE reads; one entry per CDR3 protein. Of hundreds of thousands of distinct CDR3 sequences in the sample, roughly 5% were seen once. J was trimmed by 9 bases and V by 1 base; bases with no gene match: 8. This CDR3 contains 16 residues. Per germline, CDR1 LGHNA and CDR2 YNFKEQ. The material sequenced was CD4+ T cells sorted from PBMCs, taken on the day of the yellow fever booster vaccination. This chain connects TRBV4-2 to TRBJ1-6; 8 bases match TRBD1. The receptor was isolated from a man in his late teens or twenties who received the YFV17D yellow fever vaccine. CDR3 sequence (DNA): TGTGCCAGCAGCCAAGGCGGTCAGGGGGCTAGTTCACCCCTCCACTTT. Protein product: CASSQGGQGASSPLHF.